Below, 3 T cell receptor beta chains from the same sample are listed, as sequenced in a study of long-term antiretroviral therapy in people with HIV. Survey-level immunoSEQ v3.0 assays were run. Sequenced by immunoSEQ multiplex PCR; TCRdb stores in-frame clones only, minus some. The top ten hold about 6.9% of the sample, which has 15,000 to 20,000 clones, around three quarters seen once. Sequenced here: unsorted PBMCs, sampled 2.2 years after starting antiretroviral therapy. The receptors derive from a man between 45 and 60 years old with HIV.

CDR3 bases: TGTGCCAGCAGCTTAGACAGGGGGCCCCCTCGGTACAATGAGCAGTTCTTC. Translated, it gives CASSLDRGPPRYNEQFF. This chain connects TRBV7-8 to TRBJ2-1; TRBD1 matches at 9 bases. The germline CDR1 and CDR2 sequences are SGHVS and FQNEAQ. CDR3 length: 17 amino acids. The ends lost 1 base at V and 4 bases at J; junction bases unmatched: 8.

The chain links TRBV5-1 to TRBJ2-7, with 12 bases identical to TRBD2. CDR3 size: 15 residues. The germline V gene encodes CDR1 SGHRS and CDR2 YFSETQ. Trimming cost V 2 bases and J 3 bases; bases outside gene matches: 3. CDR3 in amino acids: CASSFGLAGYYEQYF. CDR3 sequence (DNA): TGCGCCAGCAGCTTTGGACTAGCGGGGTACTACGAGCAGTACTTC. The whole variable domain, remainder taken from reference TRBV5-1 and TRBJ2-7, is KAGVTQTPRYLIKTRGQQVTLSCSPISGHRSVSWYQQTPGQGLQFLFEYFSETQRNKGNFPGRFSGRQFSNSRSEMNVSTLELGDSALYLCASSFGLAGYYEQYFGPGTRLTVT.

This clone was picked up a small number of times. V usage is TRBV2 and J usage is TRBJ2-4, with D maybe TRBD2 (5 bases). Germline loops: CDR1 SNHLY, CDR2 FYNNEI. With 4 bases removed from V and 8 bases from J, the gap between germline ends came to 12 bases. CDR3 length: 13 residues. CDR3: CASSVTDGDIQYF. As DNA, the CDR3 is TGTGCCAGCAGTGTGACGGACGGGGACATTCAGTACTTC.